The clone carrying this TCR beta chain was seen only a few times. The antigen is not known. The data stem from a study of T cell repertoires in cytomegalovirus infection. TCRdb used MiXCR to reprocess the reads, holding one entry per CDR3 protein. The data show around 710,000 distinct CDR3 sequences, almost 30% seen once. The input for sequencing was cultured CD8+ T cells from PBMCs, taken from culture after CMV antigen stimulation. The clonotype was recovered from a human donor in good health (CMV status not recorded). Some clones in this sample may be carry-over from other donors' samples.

CDR3 coding DNA: TGCGCCAGCAGCCTGAGGAACCCCCAGCAAGGGACCTACAATGAGCAGTTCTTC. Its protein product is CASSLRNPQQGTYNEQFF. This chain joins TRBV4-1 and TRBJ2-1; D is ambiguous. CDR1 and CDR2 from the germline V gene are MGHRA and YSYEKL. V was shortened by 4 bases and J by 2 bases, with 21 bases between the two germline ends. This CDR3 is built from 18 residues.